The 22 T cell receptor beta chains presented below share a single source sample, sequenced in a study of cytomegalovirus exposure and HLA in healthy donors. This PCR relied on a set of 60 Vbeta primers and 13 Jbeta primers. Profiling relied on immunoSEQ multiplex PCR, and the TCRdb table lists in-frame clones only, not all of them. The table has some 200,000 clones, around 73% seen once. The sample was PBMCs. These receptors were obtained from a woman aged 30 to 39 in good health and CMV-seronegative.

J is TRBJ1-1 and V is TRBV7-8, with D maybe TRBD1 (6 bases). The CDR3 consists of 14 residues. V lost 3 bases, J lost 3 bases, and 11 bases lay in between. Germline V gene lookup returns CDR1 SGHVS and CDR2 FQNEAQ. CDR3 region: CASSFVGADTEAFF. In DNA form, the CDR3 reads TGTGCCAGCAGCTTTGTGGGGGCGGACACTGAAGCTTTCTTT.

The chain couples TRBV7-9 to TRBJ1-2; D is uncertain. The CDR3 extends over 14 amino acids. Per germline, CDR1 SEHNR and CDR2 FQNEAQ (reference sequence). V lost 5 bases and J lost 3, with 13 bases in between. CDR3 amino acids: CASSPPNTYYGYTF. CDR3 DNA sequence: TGTGCCAGCAGCCCCCCCAACACCTACTATGGCTACACCTTC. Full variable domain (remainder filled in from reference TRBV7-9 and TRBJ1-2): DTGVSQNPRHKITKRGQNVTFRCDPISEHNRLYWYRQTLGQGPEFLTYFQNEAQLEKSRLLSDRFSAERPKGSFSTLEIQRTEQGDSAMYLCASSPPNTYYGYTFGSGTRLTVV.

CDR3 in amino acids: CSGRRGDTIYF. The DNA of the CDR3 is TGCAGCGGGAGAAGAGGGGACACCATATATTTT. The gene calls are TRBV20-1 and TRBJ1-3, with D possibly being TRBD1 (5 bases). Looked up from germline, CDR1 is DFQATT and CDR2 is SNEGSKA (reference sequence). This CDR3 has 11 residues.

The chain employs TRBV30 and TRBJ1-6; TRBD1 matches at 11 bases. The CDR3 is made up of 14 amino acids. The J segment lost 9 bases and the V segment lost 5 bases, leaving 6 bases of the junction unmatched. Germline V gene sequence: CDR1 GTSNPN, CDR2 SVGIG (reference sequence). CDR3 in amino acids: CAWGWGQGGSPLHF. The CDR3, as DNA: TGTGCCTGGGGATGGGGACAGGGGGGTTCACCCCTCCACTTT.

CDR3 sequence reads: CASSLPAANYGYTF. As DNA, the CDR3 is TGTGCCAGCAGCCTCCCCGCAGCTAACTATGGCTACACCTTC. V is TRBV7-2 and J is TRBJ1-2; D is ambiguous. V was shortened by 5 bases and J by 0 bases, with 10 bases between the two germline ends. Germline V lookup: CDR1 SGHTA, CDR2 FQGNSA. The CDR3 runs 14 residues.

The rearrangement uses TRBV4-1 and TRBJ2-7; the match to TRBD2 covers 8 bases. The CDR3 consists of 17 residues. Germline lookup yields CDR1 MGHRA and CDR2 YSYEKL. V lost 2 bases to trimming and J lost 1 base; unmatched junction nucleotides: 10. In nucleotides, the CDR3 is TGCGCCAGCAGCCAATCTACTAGCGGCGCTAATTCCTACGAGCAGTACTTC. Its translation is CASSQSTSGANSYEQYF.

This chain links TRBV27 with TRBJ1-1; a weak D match, TRBD1 (6 bases). The CDR3 totals 14 residues. CDR1 and CDR2 (germline): MNHEY, SMNVEV (reference sequence). V dropped 0 bases and J dropped 8 bases, with 13 bases sitting between them. The CDR3: CASSLSGRGKEAFF. CDR3 nucleotide sequence: TGTGCCAGCAGTTTATCGGGCAGGGGTAAAGAAGCTTTCTTT.

V usage is TRBV9 and J usage is TRBJ2-1; 7 bases fit TRBD2. Germline values: CDR1 SGDLS, CDR2 YYNGEE. Germline trimming cut 0 bases from V and 6 bases from J; bases unmatched to any gene: 12. The CDR3 is made up of 17 amino acids. The CDR3 DNA reads as TGTGCCAGCAGCGTAGCTACCCCGGGGGGTAGTGGCAATGAGCAGTTCTTC. Translated: CASSVATPGGSGNEQFF.

With respect to this clone: At one boundary the junction diverges from the germline segment, which might be a read error. The rearrangement joins TRBV7-7 to TRBJ2-7; 7 bases map to TRBD2. Germline V lookup: CDR1 SSHAT, CDR2 FNYEAQ (reference sequence). This CDR3 region has 14 residues. The CDR3 nucleotides read TGTGCTAGCAGCCCCGGACGGGGGGCCTACGAGCAGTACTTC. Encoded protein: CASSPGRGAYEQYF.

The chain has TRBV28 and TRBJ2-6; D ambiguous. V dropped 5 bases and J dropped 0 bases, with 11 bases sitting between them. This CDR3 is built from 16 residues. The V gene's germline CDR1 is MDHEN and CDR2 SYDVKM. Written as DNA, the CDR3 is TGTGCCAGCAGTCCAGCCAGGCACTCTGGGGCCAACGTCCTGACTTTC. Translating gives CASSPARHSGANVLTF.

This chain links TRBV10-3 with TRBJ1-1; TRBD1 agrees at 8 bases. Trimming cost V 4 bases and J 7 bases; bases outside gene matches: 14. The CDR3 runs to 16 residues. From germline, CDR1 is ENHRY and CDR2 SYGVKD. The CDR3 here is CAISGMGQVGNDEAFF. In DNA, the CDR3 is TGTGCCATCAGTGGGATGGGACAGGTAGGGAATGATGAAGCTTTCTTT.

The CDR3 sequence is CASSRFDTSSTDTQYF. DNA of the CDR3: TGTGCCAGCAGCCGATTCGACACATCTAGCACAGATACGCAGTATTTT. The chain uses TRBV11-2 and TRBJ2-3; D remains ambiguous. Germline V gene sequence: CDR1 SGHAT, CDR2 FQNNGV. Trimming removed 5 bases from V and 0 bases from J, with 15 bases in between. CDR3 length: 16 amino acids.

The genes are TRBV29-1 and TRBJ1-1, with a weak D call TRBD1 (5 bases). The CDR3 length is 13 residues. V lost 4 bases to trimming and J lost 4 bases, with 13 bases between them. CDR1 is SQVTM, CDR2 ANQGSEA, per germline. The CDR3 sequence: CSVVGGYGTEAFF. The CDR3 nucleotides read TGCAGCGTTGTGGGGGGTTATGGCACTGAAGCTTTCTTT.

V usage is TRBV30 and J usage is TRBJ1-2, with D tentatively TRBD1 (5 bases). Germline loops: CDR1 GTSNPN, CDR2 SVGIG (reference sequence). The ends were cut back, 3 bases at V and 5 bases at J, with 25 bases in the middle. This CDR3 is 17 amino acids long. CDR3 in DNA: TGTGCCTGGAGCAAAACTTGGGGGGAACCTGGGGGTTATGGCTACACCTTC. Its protein product is CAWSKTWGEPGGYGYTF.

The gene calls are TRBV7-9 and TRBJ2-1; 8 nucleotides agree with TRBD2. The V and J ends lost 5 bases and 8 bases, in that order; junction bases with no gene match: 20. The CDR3 is made up of 18 amino acids. Germline V lookup: CDR1 SEHNR, CDR2 FQNEAQ (reference sequence). This CDR3 is CASSPGALAGQSPHEQFF. The CDR3 DNA sequence: TGTGCCAGCAGCCCCGGAGCCCTAGCGGGCCAATCCCCACATGAGCAGTTCTTC. The whole variable domain, remainder taken from reference TRBV7-9 and TRBJ2-1, is DTGVSQNPRHKITKRGQNVTFRCDPISEHNRLYWYRQTLGQGPEFLTYFQNEAQLEKSRLLSDRFSAERPKGSFSTLEIQRTEQGDSAMYLCASSPGALAGQSPHEQFFGPGTRLTVL.

J is TRBJ2-5 and V is TRBV5-1; TRBD2 aligns across 7 bases. Germline CDR1 SGHRS, CDR2 YFSETQ. This CDR3 is built from 17 residues. The junction had 13 bases not matched to a gene; V was cut back by 4 bases and J by 1 base. The CDR3 protein is CASSPRAGRQVQETQYF. The CDR3 region has the DNA TGCGCCAGCAGCCCCAGAGCGGGACGCCAAGTCCAAGAGACCCAGTACTTC.

This clone was picked up a small number of times. This rearrangement joins TRBV7-2 to TRBJ2-7, with D perhaps TRBD1 (5 bases). Germline-derived CDR1 and CDR2 are SGHTA and FQGNSA. The CDR3 sequence is 14 residues long. Trimming removed 3 bases at V and 2 bases at J, with 11 bases between. The CDR3 reads CASSFDRYTYEQYF. The CDR3 bases are TGTGCCAGCAGCTTCGACAGATACACCTACGAGCAGTACTTC. The variable domain in full, completed from reference TRBV7-2 and TRBJ2-7, reads GAGVSQSPSNKVTEKGKDVELRCDPISGHTALYWYRQSLGQGLEFLIYFQGNSAPDKSGLPSDRFSAERTGGSVSTLTIQRTQQEDSAVYLCASSFDRYTYEQYFGPGTRLTVT.

This clone has just a few counts. The chain uses TRBV28 and TRBJ2-7; 12 bases align to TRBD1. Germline CDR1 MDHEN, CDR2 SYDVKM. V gave up 6 bases and J gave up 7 bases; unmatched junction bases: 7. The CDR3 loop spans 14 amino acids. The CDR3 region has the DNA TGTGCCAGCAGCAGGGACAGGGGGCTTTGGGAGCAGTACTTC. Amino acid sequence: CASSRDRGLWEQYF. Complete variable domain (other parts from reference TRBV28 and TRBJ2-7): DVKVTQSSRYLVKRTGEKVFLECVQDMDHENMFWYRQDPGLGLRLIYFSYDVKMKEKGDIPEGYSVSREKKERFSLILESASTNQTSMYLCASSRDRGLWEQYFGPGTRLTVT.

This chain uses TRBV7-9 with TRBJ2-1; the D gene is possibly TRBD2 (6 bases). Per germline, CDR1 SEHNR and CDR2 FQNEAQ (reference sequence). Between the trimmed V and J ends, which lost 1 base and 9 bases, there was a span of 10 bases. CDR3 size: 13 residues. CDR3 in DNA: TGTGCCAGCAGCTTAGGGGGGGTCGGTGAGCAGTTCTTC. Translating gives CASSLGGVGEQFF. Full variable domain (missing parts from reference TRBV7-9 and TRBJ2-1): DTGVSQNPRHKITKRGQNVTFRCDPISEHNRLYWYRQTLGQGPEFLTYFQNEAQLEKSRLLSDRFSAERPKGSFSTLEIQRTEQGDSAMYLCASSLGGVGEQFFGPGTRLTVL.

The genes are TRBV5-4 and TRBJ2-3; weak D call: TRBD2 (5 bases). CDR3 length: 15 amino acids. CDR1 and CDR2 (germline): SGHNT, YYREEE (reference sequence). Trimming took 6 bases from V and 2 from J, leaving 16 bases between them. The CDR3 nucleotides are TGTGCCAGCACCAAAGTCGGGGATCTCACAGATACGCAGTATTTT. It is translated as CASTKVGDLTDTQYF.

Turning to this clone: The sample holds other DNA sequences that translate to the same CDR3. V is TRBV10-2 and J is TRBJ2-7; D not resolved. V was pared by 6 bases and J by 4 bases, with 7 bases between. The CDR3 covers 11 residues. In germline, CDR1 is WSHSY, CDR2 SAAADI. CDR3 sequence reads: CASSTGYEQYF. In DNA, the CDR3 is TGCGCCAGCAGCACCGGTTACGAGCAGTACTTC.

CDR3 protein: CASSYSEGGVYGYTF. CDR3 DNA sequence: TGTGCCAGCAGTTACTCAGAAGGGGGTGTCTATGGCTACACCTTC. The chain links TRBV6-5 to TRBJ1-2; tentatively, D is TRBD1 (6 bases). The CDR3 runs 15 residues. The germline CDR1 and CDR2 sequences are MNHEY and SVGAGI. V lost 0 bases, J lost 4 bases, and 12 bases lay in between.